These 17 T cell receptor beta chains were all obtained from the same sample, sequenced in a study of blood T cell repertoires in COVID-19. Here immunoSEQ multiplex PCR was the method, and the copy in TCRdb shows in-frame clones only, minus some. The sample contains approximately 97,000 clones, nearly 90% of which appear only once. The sequenced material came from peripheral blood. These receptors all come from a man in his forties or fifties with active COVID-19.

The V call is TRBV6-1, the J call TRBJ2-1; maybe TRBD1 (6 bases). The germline V and J ends were trimmed by 0 bases and 3 bases, with 12 bases remaining between them. CDR3 size: 16 residues. Germline values: CDR1 MNHNS, CDR2 SASEGT. CDR3 DNA: TGTGCCAGCAGTGAAGCGGGGACATCCTTCTACAATGAGCAGTTCTTC. It translates to CASSEAGTSFYNEQFF.

The gene calls are TRBV9 and TRBJ1-2; tentatively, D is TRBD1 (5 bases). Germline CDR1 and CDR2: SGDLS and YYNGEE. V was trimmed by 0 bases and J by 4 bases, leaving 13 bases between them. The CDR3 runs 15 residues. CDR3 region: CASSVDGGGTYGYTF. As DNA, the CDR3 is TGTGCCAGCAGCGTAGATGGTGGGGGGACCTATGGCTACACCTTC.

V gene TRBV18 combines with J gene TRBJ1-1; D possibly corresponds to TRBD1 (5 bases). In germline, CDR1 is KGHSH, CDR2 LQKENI. There are 13 residues in the CDR3. V lost 2 bases, J lost 2 bases, and 6 bases lay in between. The DNA for the CDR3 is TGTGCCAGCTCACCAGGACACAACACTGAAGCTTTCTTT. This encodes CASSPGHNTEAFF.

The chain uses TRBV10-3 and TRBJ2-3; 8 positions agree with TRBD1. J was trimmed by 4 bases and V by 4 bases; bases with no gene match: 7. The germline gives CDR1 ENHRY, CDR2 SYGVKD. The CDR3 is made up of 15 amino acids. The CDR3 sequence: CAISARTGLSDTQYF. The CDR3 nucleotides are TGTGCCATCAGTGCTCGGACAGGGTTGTCAGATACGCAGTATTTT.

The chain uses TRBV6-4 and TRBJ1-6, with a possible D match to TRBD1 (5 bases). This CDR3 comprises 14 residues. Trimming removed 0 bases from V and 11 bases from J, with 11 bases in between. Germline CDR1 and CDR2: MRHNA and SNTAGT. The CDR3 coding sequence is TGTGCCAGCAGTGACTCGGCAGGGCTAGCACCCCTCCACTTT. Residues: CASSDSAGLAPLHF.

The J gene is TRBJ2-3, the V gene TRBV19; D remains ambiguous. Per germline, CDR1 LNHDA and CDR2 SQIVND (reference sequence). This CDR3 is 14 amino acids long. Here the CDR3 reads CATSMTSGTDTQYF. As DNA, the CDR3 is TGTGCAACCTCGATGACATCCGGCACAGATACGCAGTATTTT.

The chain carries TRBV30 and TRBJ2-3, with unresolved D. CDR1 and CDR2 (germline): GTSNPN, SVGIG (reference sequence). Trimming took 0 bases from V and 3 from J, leaving 10 bases between them. The length of the CDR3 is 14 residues. CDR3 DNA: TGTGCCTGGAGTGTCCGGGTGAGAACAGATACGCAGTATTTT. Translated, it gives CAWSVRVRTDTQYF.

The gene calls are TRBV2 and TRBJ1-1, with a tentative D call TRBD1 (6 bases). From germline, CDR1 is SNHLY and CDR2 FYNNEI. The CDR3 contains 14 residues. Trimming stripped 4 bases from V and 1 base from J, with 10 bases between. DNA for the CDR3: TGTGCCAGCAGTGCAGGGGCAAGGAACACTGAAGCTTTCTTT. This encodes CASSAGARNTEAFF.

This CDR3 is CASSPQGNEQFF. The CDR3 DNA reads TGTGCCAGCAGTCCACAGGGTAATGAGCAGTTCTTC. The chain carries TRBV12-3 or TRBV12-4 and TRBJ2-1, with D perhaps TRBD1 (6 bases). Trimming removed 5 bases at V and 7 bases at J, with 9 bases between. This CDR3 region has 12 residues.

V is TRBV7-6 and J is TRBJ2-6, with D possibly matching TRBD1 (5 bases). Per germline, CDR1 SGHVS and CDR2 FNYEAQ. The CDR3 loop spans 17 amino acids. With 5 bases removed from V and 0 bases from J, the gap between germline ends came to 14 bases. The CDR3 reads CASSIRVQSSGANVLTF. CDR3 sequence (DNA): TGTGCCAGCAGCATCAGGGTGCAGAGCTCTGGGGCCAACGTCCTGACTTTC.

This clone was counted once. The chain joins TRBV7-2 to TRBJ1-2; 7 bases are a match to TRBD1. CDR3 length: 11 residues. The germline gives CDR1 SGHTA, CDR2 FQGNSA. The J segment lost 10 bases and the V segment lost 8 bases, leaving 7 bases of the junction unmatched. This chain's CDR3 is CASRIDRVYTF. The CDR3 bases are TGTGCCAGCCGGATTGACAGGGTCTACACCTTC. Filled out from reference TRBV7-2 and TRBJ1-2, the complete variable domain reads GAGVSQSPSNKVTEKGKDVELRCDPISGHTALYWYRQSLGQGLEFLIYFQGNSAPDKSGLPSDRFSAERTGGSVSTLTIQRTQQEDSAVYLCASRIDRVYTFGSGTRLTVV.

A single count supports this clone. The chain has TRBV18 and TRBJ2-5, with D maybe TRBD1 (6 bases). The CDR3 extends over 16 amino acids. V dropped 3 bases and J dropped 5 bases, with 19 bases sitting between them. CDR1 and CDR2 from the germline V gene are KGHSH and LQKENI. The CDR3 spells CASSPRRTEGRETQYF. DNA of the CDR3: TGTGCCAGCTCACCCCGCCGGACAGAGGGTCGCGAGACCCAGTACTTC.

This chain joins TRBV5-5 and TRBJ1-2, with TRBD1 matching over 7 bases. The CDR3 covers 13 residues. Germline V lookup: CDR1 SGHKS, CDR2 YYEKEE (reference sequence). V dropped 2 bases and J dropped 7; count of bases not matched to a gene: 5. CDR3 region: CASSFEGAVGYTF. The CDR3 bases are TGTGCCAGCAGCTTCGAGGGGGCGGTTGGCTACACCTTC.

This clone was recorded only once. As DNA, the CDR3 is TGTGCCAGCAGTGCGTCCGGGACAGGGTACGAGCAGTACTTC. Translated, it gives CASSASGTGYEQYF. The rearrangement joins TRBV2 to TRBJ2-7, with 9 positions matching TRBD1. The V gene end was trimmed by 4 bases and the J gene end by 4 bases; junction bases not matched to a gene: 5. The CDR3 is made up of 14 amino acids. Germline loops: CDR1 SNHLY, CDR2 FYNNEI.

The chain employs TRBV9 and TRBJ2-1; weak D call: TRBD1 (6 bases). Germline CDR1 reads SGDLS; CDR2 reads YYNGEE. V lost 3 bases and J 0 bases, leaving 10 bases between the germline ends. The CDR3 totals 15 residues. CDR3 sequence reads: CASSETGSSYNEQFF. The CDR3, as DNA: TGTGCCAGCAGCGAAACAGGGAGCTCCTACAATGAGCAGTTCTTC.

The chain combines TRBV19 with TRBJ2-1, with 7 bases identical to TRBD2. Trimming at V came to 11 bases and at J to 2 bases, leaving 12 bases not matched to a gene. Germline V lookup: CDR1 LNHDA, CDR2 SQIVND (reference sequence). This CDR3 comprises 15 residues. CDR3 nucleotide sequence: TGTGCCGTTTCCCGGTGGGCGGGGGCCTACAATGAGCAGTTCTTC. This encodes CAVSRWAGAYNEQFF.

This clone was seen a handful of times. The V and J genes are TRBV3-1 (or the pseudogene TRBV3-2) and TRBJ1-5; 7 bases line up with TRBD1. The V gene's germline CDR1 is LGHDT and CDR2 YNNKEL (reference sequence). Trimming removed 5 bases from V and 4 bases from J; junction bases left unmatched: 2. The CDR3 is 13 amino acids. The CDR3, as DNA: TGTGCCAGCAGCAAGGACAGGAATCAGCCCCAGCATTTT. It specifies CASSKDRNQPQHF.